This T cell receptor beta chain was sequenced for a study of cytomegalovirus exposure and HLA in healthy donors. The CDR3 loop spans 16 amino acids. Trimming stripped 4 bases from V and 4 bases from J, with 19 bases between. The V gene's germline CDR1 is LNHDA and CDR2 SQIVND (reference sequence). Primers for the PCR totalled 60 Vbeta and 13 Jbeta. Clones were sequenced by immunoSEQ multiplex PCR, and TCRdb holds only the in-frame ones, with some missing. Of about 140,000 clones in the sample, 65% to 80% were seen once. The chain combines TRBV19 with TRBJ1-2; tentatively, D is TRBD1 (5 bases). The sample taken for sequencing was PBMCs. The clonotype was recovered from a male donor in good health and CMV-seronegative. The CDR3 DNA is TGTGCCAGTAGTACCCCAAAATCCGGGACTTCCTATGGCTACACCTTC. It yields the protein CASSTPKSGTSYGYTF.